A single sample is the source of the 2 T cell receptor beta chains below, sequenced in a study. The TRBV12-4/TRBJ1-2 clonotypes were amplified using barcode primers with ligated adaptors. TCRdb fed the multiplex PCR reads into MiXCR, producing one record per CDR3 protein. The table lists about 1,600 distinct CDR3 sequences, around 4.2% of them singletons. The sequencing input was naive CD4+ T cells sorted from blood. Subset of the sample: naive CD4+ T cells, CD4+CD45RA+CD25-. Receptor source: a female donor with breast cancer.

This clonotype was picked up many times. This chain connects TRBV12-3 or TRBV12-4 to TRBJ1-2, with D possibly matching TRBD1 (6 bases). V lost 5 bases and J 5 bases, leaving 15 bases between the germline ends. The CDR3 is made up of 14 amino acids. CDR3 in amino acids: CASSPLQGWYGYTF. For the CDR3, the DNA is TGTGCCAGCAGTCCCTTACAGGGATGGTATGGCTACACCTTC.

The rearrangement joins TRBV12-3 or TRBV12-4 to TRBJ1-2; D unresolved. V was cut by 3 bases and J by 6 bases, with 17 bases left in between. The CDR3 sequence is 15 residues long. In nucleotides, the CDR3 is TGTGCCAGCAGTTTCGAGGGTCCCGTCCTAAATGGCTACACCTTC. Protein: CASSFEGPVLNGYTF.